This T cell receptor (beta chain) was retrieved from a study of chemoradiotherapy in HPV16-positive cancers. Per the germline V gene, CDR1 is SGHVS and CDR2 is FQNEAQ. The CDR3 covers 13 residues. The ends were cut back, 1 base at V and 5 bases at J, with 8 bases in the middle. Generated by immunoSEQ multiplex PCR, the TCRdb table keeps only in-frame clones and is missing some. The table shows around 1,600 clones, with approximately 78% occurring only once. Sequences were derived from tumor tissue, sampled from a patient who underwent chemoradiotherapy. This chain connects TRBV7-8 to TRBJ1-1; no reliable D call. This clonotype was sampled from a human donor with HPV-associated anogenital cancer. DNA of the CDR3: TGTGCCAGCAGCTTAGATTGGGAGACTGAAGCTTTCTTT. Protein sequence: CASSLDWETEAFF.